This TCR beta chain was captured by sequencing in a study of blood T cell repertoires in COVID-19. This clone occurred once. The V gene's germline CDR1 is LGHNA and CDR2 YNFKEQ. CDR3 length: 17 residues. Trimming removed 0 bases at V and 0 bases at J, with 9 bases between. Assay used: immunoSEQ multiplex PCR; TCRdb lists only in-frame clones, some missing. Found here are around 400,000 clones, roughly 90% of them singletons; the top ten hold roughly 1.2%. Material for sequencing was peripheral blood. The receptor was isolated from a man in his forties with acute or convalescent COVID-19. This chain links TRBV4-2 with TRBJ1-6, with D unclear. The CDR3 sequence: CASSQDGEASYNSPLHF. The CDR3 nucleotides are TGTGCCAGCAGCCAAGACGGGGAAGCCTCCTATAATTCACCCCTCCACTTT.